Below, 17 T cell receptor beta chains from the same sample are listed, as sequenced in a study of T cell repertoires in cytomegalovirus infection. A single record per CDR3 protein comes from TCRdb applying MiXCR to the reads. Of under 250,000 distinct CDR3 sequences in the sample, approximately 13% were seen once. The sample comprised PBMCs. Source of these receptors: a human donor in good health (CMV status not recorded). Some clones in this sample may be carry-over from other donors' samples.

This clonotype was picked up many times. The V gene is TRBV7-6, the J gene TRBJ1-1, with 7 positions matching TRBD1. There are 21 residues in the CDR3. J was trimmed by 1 base and V by 3 bases; bases with no gene match: 23. Germline V CDR1 and CDR2: SGHVS, FNYEAQ. For the CDR3, the DNA is TGTGCCAGCAGCTTGGGGTCCCGACAGGGTTTAGTCCCCCCCACGAACACTGAAGCTTTCTTT. This translates into CASSLGSRQGLVPPTNTEAFF.

There are many counts of this clonotype. This sequence joins TRBV7-2 and TRBJ1-1; unclear D gene. V dropped 2 bases and J dropped 1 base, with 14 bases sitting between them. The CDR3 length is 16 residues. Germline loops: CDR1 SGHTA, CDR2 FQGNSA. CDR3 in amino acids: CASSLNGIGTNTEAFF. CDR3 DNA: TGTGCCAGCAGCTTAAATGGCATAGGAACGAACACTGAAGCTTTCTTT.

V and J are TRBV29-1 and TRBJ2-3, with D maybe TRBD2 (6 bases). Looked up from germline, CDR1 is SQVTM and CDR2 is ANQGSEA. V was trimmed by 7 bases and J by 1 base, leaving 15 bases between them. This CDR3 spans 14 amino acids. CDR3 DNA sequence: TGCAGCGCCGATTTTTTAGCGGGCACAGATACGCAGTATTTT. Translating it yields CSADFLAGTDTQYF.

This clonotype was detected once. The CDR3 carries no conserved terminal phenylalanine or tryptophan, so it likely arises from a read error. The rearrangement uses TRBV30 and TRBJ2-7, with D perhaps matching TRBD2 (6 bases). This CDR3 is built from 15 residues. V was clipped by 1 base and J by 0 bases, with 13 bases between them. From germline, CDR1 is GTSNPN and CDR2 SVGIG (reference sequence). The CDR3 bases are TGTGCCTGGAGTGCTCAGCGGGCGGTCTCCTACGAGCAGTACTAC. Protein: CAWSAQRAVSYEQYY.

Many counts were recorded for this clonotype. V usage is TRBV7-9 and J usage is TRBJ1-2, with D uncertain. This CDR3 has 19 residues. V lost 5 bases and J lost 1, with 26 bases in between. Per the germline V gene, CDR1 is SEHNR and CDR2 is FQNEAQ (reference sequence). CDR3 sequence: CASSVWRVSGPNRNYGYTF. The DNA for the CDR3 is TGTGCCAGCAGCGTATGGAGGGTTTCGGGTCCCAATCGTAACTATGGCTACACCTTC.

This clonotype was counted only a few times. This chain links TRBV7-3 with TRBJ2-6; D ambiguous. V was clipped by 0 bases and J by 0 bases, with 6 bases between them. The CDR3 has 16 amino acids. Germline V gene data show CDR1 as SGHTA and CDR2 as FQGTGA. The CDR3 nucleotides read TGTGCCAGCAGCTTAACAGGCCACTCTGGGGCCAACGTCCTGACTTTC. It encodes CASSLTGHSGANVLTF.

This clonotype was observed many times. The chain employs TRBV4-3 and TRBJ1-5; D call uncertain. Germline CDR1 is LGHNA and CDR2 is YSLEER. The ends were cut back, 1 base at V and 2 bases at J, with 9 bases in the middle. The CDR3 runs to 15 residues. DNA for the CDR3: TGCGCCAGCAGCCAAGCCCTCCTGGGCAATCAGCCCCAGCATTTT. As protein: CASSQALLGNQPQHF.

The chain joins TRBV14 to TRBJ1-1; no definite D call. The CDR3 length is 12 residues. The V and J ends lost 5 bases and 11 bases respectively, with 15 bases between them. Germline V lookup: CDR1 SGHDN, CDR2 FVKESK. The CDR3 DNA sequence: TGTGCCAGCAGCGAATTAGACGTAAGCGCTTTCTTT. Translated: CASSELDVSAFF. The entire variable domain, with the rest obtained from reference TRBV14 and TRBJ1-1, is as follows: EAGVTQFPSHSVIEKGQTVTLRCDPISGHDNLYWYRRVMGKEIKFLLHFVKESKQDESGMPNNRFLAERTGGTYSTLKVQPAELEDSGVYFCASSELDVSAFFGQGTRLTVV.

This clonotype showed up many times. This chain joins TRBV7-2 and TRBJ2-1; 11 positions agree with TRBD2. The germline V gene encodes CDR1 SGHTA and CDR2 FQGNSA. V shed 5 bases and J 6 bases; nucleotides not matched to a gene: 6. The CDR3 runs 15 residues. CDR3 nucleotide sequence: TGTGCCAGCAGCCTTACTAGCGGGAGCCGCAATGAGCAGTTCTTC. This sequence encodes CASSLTSGSRNEQFF.

The sample holds a few counts of this clonotype. This chain uses TRBV28 with TRBJ1-5, with 9 positions matching TRBD1. V lost 2 bases and J lost 1; bases outside the gene matches: 9. The CDR3 spans 18 residues. In germline, CDR1 is MDHEN, CDR2 SYDVKM. The CDR3 reads CASSLGLGQGESNQPQHF. The CDR3 DNA follows: TGTGCCAGCAGTTTAGGGCTGGGACAGGGTGAGAGCAATCAGCCCCAGCATTTT.

This chain joins TRBV19 and TRBJ1-2; TRBD1 aligns across 7 bases. Unmatched junction bases numbered 5, after V lost 0 bases and J lost 7 bases. Per the germline V gene, CDR1 is LNHDA and CDR2 is SQIVND (reference sequence). This CDR3 region has 14 residues. The CDR3 spells CASSIDPTGSGYTF. CDR3 DNA sequence: TGTGCCAGTAGTATAGACCCGACAGGGTCTGGCTACACCTTC.

In this sample, this clonotype turned up a few times. This chain uses TRBV20-1 with TRBJ2-1; unclear D gene. The length of the CDR3 is 11 residues. The germline gives CDR1 DFQATT, CDR2 SNEGSKA (reference sequence). V lost 6 bases and J lost 9, with 12 bases in between. The CDR3: CSARYLSEQFF. CDR3 sequence (DNA): TGCAGTGCGCGCTACTTGAGTGAGCAGTTCTTC.

This clonotype was seen at least ten times. The gene calls are TRBV11-2 and TRBJ2-1; D may be TRBD1 (6 bases). This CDR3 spans 13 amino acids. V lost 6 bases to trimming and J lost 5 bases, with 11 bases between them. The germline CDR1 and CDR2 sequences are SGHAT and FQNNGV. The CDR3 DNA follows: TGTGCCAGCAGTGTGCAGGGGAACAATGAGCAGTTCTTC. This sequence encodes CASSVQGNNEQFF.

This clonotype was observed many times. The CDR3 reads CASSYSTFGARDEQFF. CDR3 in DNA: TGTGCCAGCAGTTACTCGACGTTTGGGGCAAGGGATGAGCAGTTCTTC. V and J are TRBV6-2 or TRBV6-3 and TRBJ2-1, with D possibly matching TRBD1 (5 bases). V lost 0 bases, J lost 8 bases, and 17 bases lay in between. Per germline, CDR1 MNHEY and CDR2 SVGEGT. The CDR3 consists of 16 residues.

This clonotype was seen a few times. This rearrangement joins TRBV7-9 to TRBJ1-1; D gene unclear. V was pared by 0 bases and J by 0 bases, with 14 bases between. Germline V lookup: CDR1 SEHNR, CDR2 FQNEAQ (reference sequence). The CDR3 is 17 amino acids. The CDR3 protein is CASSLAGRTDLNTEAFF. The CDR3 nucleotides are TGTGCCAGCAGCTTAGCAGGTAGGACGGACTTGAACACTGAAGCTTTCTTT.

In this sample, this clonotype turned up many times. V is TRBV7-2 and J is TRBJ2-1, with a tentative D call TRBD1 (7 bases). In germline, CDR1 is SGHTA, CDR2 FQGNSA. The V and J ends lost 1 base and 9 bases respectively, with 16 bases between them. The CDR3 contains 15 residues. CDR3 nucleotides: TGTGCCAGCAGCTTAGACCACTACAGGGGAGGTGAGCAGTTCTTC. As protein: CASSLDHYRGGEQFF.

In this sample, this clonotype turned up a few times. The CDR3 loop reads CASSLEGSGGHYEQYF. Here the CDR3 DNA reads TGTGCCAGCAGCTTAGAAGGTAGCGGGGGGCACTACGAGCAGTACTTC. This rearrangement joins TRBV7-3 to TRBJ2-7, with 10 nucleotides matching TRBD2. Trimming removed 2 bases from V and 3 bases from J; junction bases left unmatched: 7. The CDR3 spans 16 residues. Germline CDR1 reads SGHTA; CDR2 reads FQGTGA.